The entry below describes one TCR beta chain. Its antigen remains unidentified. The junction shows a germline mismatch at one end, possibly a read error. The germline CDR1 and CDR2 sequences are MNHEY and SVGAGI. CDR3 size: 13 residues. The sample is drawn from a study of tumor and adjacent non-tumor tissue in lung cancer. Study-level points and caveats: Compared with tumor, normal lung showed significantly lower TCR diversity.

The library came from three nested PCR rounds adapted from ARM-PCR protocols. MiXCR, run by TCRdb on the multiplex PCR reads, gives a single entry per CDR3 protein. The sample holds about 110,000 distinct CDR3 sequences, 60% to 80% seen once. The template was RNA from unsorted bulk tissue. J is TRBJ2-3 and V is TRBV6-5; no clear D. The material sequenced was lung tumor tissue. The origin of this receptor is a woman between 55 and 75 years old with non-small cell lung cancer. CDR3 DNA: TGTGTCAGCTGTTACCCGGACACAGATACGCAGTATTTT. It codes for CVSCYPDTDTQYF.